The 14 T cell receptor beta chains listed next were all sequenced from one sample in a study of identifying expanded T cells in peripheral blood. The table came from immunoSEQ multiplex PCR; TCRdb's copy has only in-frame clones and leaves some out. This table holds 60,000 to 80,000 clones, 90% found once. Sequencing input: blood. Receptors were obtained from a person aged 18-70 years in good health.

The rearrangement uses TRBV2 and TRBJ2-3; TRBD1 matches 10 bases. Germline loops: CDR1 SNHLY, CDR2 FYNNEI. V lost 6 bases to trimming and J lost 4 bases; unmatched junction nucleotides: 7. The CDR3 contains 15 residues. The CDR3 DNA sequence: TGTGCCAGCAGGCGTCCGGGACAGGGGTCAGATACGCAGTATTTT. Translated, it gives CASRRPGQGSDTQYF.

The rearrangement joins TRBV2 to TRBJ2-3, with D perhaps TRBD1 or TRBD2 (6 bases each). V was clipped by 3 bases and J by 4 bases, with 14 bases between them. Per germline, CDR1 SNHLY and CDR2 FYNNEI. The CDR3 is made up of 15 amino acids. CDR3 bases: TGTGCCAGCAGTGAGGTCCCGGGGGCGTCAGATACGCAGTATTTT. Its translation: CASSEVPGASDTQYF.

The chain couples TRBV29-1 to TRBJ1-1, with TRBD1 as a possible D gene (5 bases). This CDR3 spans 12 amino acids. V shed 4 bases and J shed 7 bases, with 13 bases lying between them. The germline gives CDR1 SQVTM, CDR2 ANQGSEA. Here the CDR3 reads CSVVPRQLEAFF. CDR3 nucleotide sequence: TGCAGCGTTGTGCCGAGACAGCTTGAAGCTTTCTTT.

The chain recombines TRBV25-1 with TRBJ2-2, with D uncertain. The length of the CDR3 is 13 residues. With 1 base removed from V and 4 bases from J, the gap between germline ends came to 4 bases. Germline V CDR1 and CDR2: MGHDK, SYGVNS. This chain's CDR3 is CASSESFTGELFF. As DNA, the CDR3 is TGTGCCAGCAGTGAATCTTTCACCGGGGAGCTGTTTTTT.

This chain uses TRBV30 with TRBJ2-6, with D unresolved. Germline-derived CDR1 and CDR2 are GTSNPN and SVGIG (reference sequence). V lost 3 bases to trimming and J lost 2 bases, with 2 bases between them. The CDR3 has 12 residues. The CDR3 DNA follows: TGTGCCTGGAGAGCTGGGGCCAACGTCCTGACTTTC. Amino acid sequence: CAWRAGANVLTF. The full variable domain, in which reference TRBV30 and TRBJ2-6 provide the parts outside the CDR3, is SQTIHQWPATLVQPVGSPLSLECTVEGTSNPNLYWYRQAAGRGLQLLFYSVGIGQISSEVPQNLSASRPQDRQFILSSKKLLLSDSGFYLCAWRAGANVLTFGAGSRLTVL.

V and J are TRBV5-5 and TRBJ2-5, with D uncertain. V was trimmed by 4 bases and J by 9 bases, leaving 19 bases between them. Germline assignment: CDR1 SGHKS and CDR2 YYEKEE (reference sequence). This CDR3 has 14 amino acids. CDR3 protein: CASSPSNSFMAQYF. CDR3 nucleotide sequence: TGTGCCAGCAGCCCGAGCAACAGTTTCATGGCCCAGTACTTC. Variable domain in full (rest from reference TRBV5-5 and TRBJ2-5): DAGVTQSPTHLIKTRGQQVTLRCSPISGHKSVSWYQQVLGQGPQFIFQYYEKEERGRGNFPDRFSARQFPNYSSELNVNALLLGDSALYLCASSPSNSFMAQYFGPGTRLLVL.

The V call is TRBV6-5, the J call TRBJ2-7, with 9 bases lining up with TRBD1. Germline assignment: CDR1 MNHEY and CDR2 SVGAGI. The CDR3 extends over 14 amino acids. V lost 5 bases to trimming and J lost 3 bases; unmatched junction nucleotides: 5. The CDR3 bases are TGTGCCAGCAGTCGGGACAGGGCAGGCTACGAGCAGTACTTC. Translated: CASSRDRAGYEQYF.

In its sample, this clone was seen once. The V and J genes are TRBV7-2 and TRBJ2-3; no clear D gene. The germline CDR1 and CDR2 sequences are SGHTA and FQGNSA. Trimming pared 0 bases from V and 1 base from J, leaving 5 bases between. CDR3 length equals 14 residues. The chain's CDR3 is CASSLAVGTDTQYF. The CDR3 DNA sequence: TGTGCCAGCAGCTTAGCGGTAGGCACAGATACGCAGTATTTT.

V gene TRBV9 combines with J gene TRBJ2-3; D is tentatively TRBD1 or TRBD2 (7 bases each). Trimming took 4 bases from V and 5 from J, leaving 14 bases between them. Germline V CDR1 and CDR2: SGDLS, YYNGEE. The CDR3 has 14 amino acids. The DNA for the CDR3 is TGTGCCAGCAGCCCCCAGGGGGGGCAAGATACGCAGTATTTT. Protein: CASSPQGGQDTQYF. The full variable domain, completed using reference TRBV9 and TRBJ2-3, is DSGVTQTPKHLITATGQRVTLRCSPRSGDLSVYWYQQSLDQGLQFLIQYYNGEERAKGNILERFSAQQFPDLHSELNLSSLELGDSALYFCASSPQGGQDTQYFGPGTRLTVL.

The genes are TRBV4-1 and TRBJ2-1; D is possibly TRBD2 (6 bases). From germline, CDR1 is MGHRA and CDR2 YSYEKL. Trimming took off 2 bases at V and 6 bases at J, with 17 bases between the two ends. The CDR3 runs to 16 residues. CDR3 region: CASSQRSGEGVNEQFF. The CDR3 DNA is TGCGCCAGCAGCCAAAGGTCGGGAGAGGGTGTCAATGAGCAGTTCTTC.

The rearrangement links TRBV6-1 to TRBJ1-5; D perhaps matches TRBD1 (6 bases). Germline loops: CDR1 MNHNS, CDR2 SASEGT. V dropped 8 bases and J dropped 6 bases, with 14 bases sitting between them. This CDR3 region has 13 residues. The CDR3 DNA sequence: TGTGCCAGCTCTCAGGGGCTGGGTCAGCCCCAGCATTTT. It is translated as CASSQGLGQPQHF.

V gene TRBV5-4 combines with J gene TRBJ2-6; D is ambiguous. Germline V gives CDR1 SGHNT, CDR2 YYREEE (reference sequence). The CDR3 loop spans 17 amino acids. V lost 4 bases to trimming and J lost 0 bases, with 14 bases between them. The CDR3 coding sequence is TGTGCCAGCAGCAGCCAAGGAGTGAGCTCTGGGGCCAACGTCCTGACTTTC. It yields the protein CASSSQGVSSGANVLTF.

This clone has a handful of counts. The J gene is TRBJ1-2, the V gene TRBV19; TRBD1 matches at 9 bases. Losses at the gene ends were 4 bases for V and 5 bases for J; bases not matched to a gene: 5. Germline V lookup: CDR1 LNHDA, CDR2 SQIVND (reference sequence). This CDR3 is built from 14 residues. In DNA form, the CDR3 reads TGTGCCAGTAGTAAACGGGACAGGGCATATGGCTACACCTTC. It codes for CASSKRDRAYGYTF.

The chain combines TRBV29-1 with TRBJ2-2, with 8 positions matching TRBD1. Trimming removed 5 bases from V and 2 bases from J; junction bases left unmatched: 4. Germline assignment: CDR1 SQVTM and CDR2 ANQGSEA. CDR3 length equals 14 residues. CDR3 in DNA: TGCAGCGTTCGGGACAGGTTAAACACCGGGGAGCTGTTTTTT. Its protein is CSVRDRLNTGELFF.